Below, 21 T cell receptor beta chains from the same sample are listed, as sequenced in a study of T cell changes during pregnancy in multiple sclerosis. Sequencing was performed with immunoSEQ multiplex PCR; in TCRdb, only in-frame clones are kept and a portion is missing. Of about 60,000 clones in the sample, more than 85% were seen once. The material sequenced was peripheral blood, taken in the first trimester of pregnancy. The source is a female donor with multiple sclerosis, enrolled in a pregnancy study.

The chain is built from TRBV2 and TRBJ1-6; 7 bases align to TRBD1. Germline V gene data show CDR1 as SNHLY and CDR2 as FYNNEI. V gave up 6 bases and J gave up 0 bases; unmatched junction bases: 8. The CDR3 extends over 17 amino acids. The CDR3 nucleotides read TGTGCCAGCAGCCCGACAGGGTTGAGCTCCTATAATTCACCCCTCCACTTT. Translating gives CASSPTGLSSYNSPLHF.

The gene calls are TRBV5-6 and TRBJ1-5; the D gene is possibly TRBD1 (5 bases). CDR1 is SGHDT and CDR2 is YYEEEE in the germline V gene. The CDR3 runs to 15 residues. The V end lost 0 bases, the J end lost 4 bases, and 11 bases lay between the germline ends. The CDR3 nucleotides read TGTGCCAGCAGCTTGGGGGTAGGGACTAATCAGCCCCAGCATTTT. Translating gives CASSLGVGTNQPQHF.

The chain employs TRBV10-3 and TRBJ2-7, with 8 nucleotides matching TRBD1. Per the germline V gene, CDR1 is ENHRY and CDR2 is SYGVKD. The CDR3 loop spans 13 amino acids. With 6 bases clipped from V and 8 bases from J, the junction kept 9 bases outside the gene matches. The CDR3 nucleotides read TGTGCCATCAGGGGACAGGCCCCCGGAAAGCAGTACTTC. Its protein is CAIRGQAPGKQYF.

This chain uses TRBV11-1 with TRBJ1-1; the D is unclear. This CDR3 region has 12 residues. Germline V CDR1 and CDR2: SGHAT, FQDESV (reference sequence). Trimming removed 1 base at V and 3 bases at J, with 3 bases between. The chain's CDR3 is CASSLDYTEAFF. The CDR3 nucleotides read TGTGCCAGCAGCTTAGACTACACTGAAGCTTTCTTT.

CDR3 in DNA: TGTGCCAGCAGGGAGTACACTGAAGCTTTCTTT. Protein sequence: CASREYTEAFF. The chain combines TRBV6-6 with TRBJ1-1; D gene unclear. The germline V gene encodes CDR1 MNHNY and CDR2 SVGAGI (reference sequence). CDR3 size: 11 residues. Trimming removed 6 bases from V and 3 bases from J, with 5 bases in between.

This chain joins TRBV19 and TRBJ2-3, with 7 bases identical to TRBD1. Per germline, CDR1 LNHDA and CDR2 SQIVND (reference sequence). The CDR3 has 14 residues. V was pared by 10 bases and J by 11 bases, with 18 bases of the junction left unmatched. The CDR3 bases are TGTGCCACTACGACAGGGACGCGTTCGGGTGGGCAGTATTTT. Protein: CATTTGTRSGGQYF.

CDR3 loop: CASSPPAAPEKLFF. The CDR3 DNA reads as TGTGCCAGCAGCCCCCCGGCGGCTCCCGAAAAACTGTTTTTT. The chain is built from TRBV9 and TRBJ1-4; D gene unclear. V shed 4 bases and J shed 8 bases, with 15 bases lying between them. CDR3 length: 14 residues. The germline CDR1 and CDR2 sequences are SGDLS and YYNGEE.

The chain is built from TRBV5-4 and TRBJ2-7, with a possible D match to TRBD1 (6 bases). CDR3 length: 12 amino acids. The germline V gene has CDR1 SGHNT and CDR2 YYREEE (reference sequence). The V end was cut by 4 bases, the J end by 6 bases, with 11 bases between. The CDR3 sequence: CASSKDSPEQYF. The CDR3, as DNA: TGTGCCAGCAGCAAGGACAGCCCCGAGCAGTACTTC.

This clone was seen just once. CDR3 DNA sequence: TGCAGCGCTGACAGGGGAGGGGTTGGTCAGCCCCAGCATTTT. Translated, it gives CSADRGGVGQPQHF. The rearrangement joins TRBV29-1 to TRBJ1-5; 8 bases match TRBD1. V lost 7 bases to trimming and J lost 6 bases; unmatched junction nucleotides: 11. The CDR3 runs to 14 residues. CDR1 and CDR2 from the germline V gene are SQVTM and ANQGSEA.

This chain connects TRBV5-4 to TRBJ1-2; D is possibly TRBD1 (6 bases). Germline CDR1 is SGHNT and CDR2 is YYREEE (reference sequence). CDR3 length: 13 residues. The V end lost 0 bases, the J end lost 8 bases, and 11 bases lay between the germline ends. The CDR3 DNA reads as TGTGCCAGCAGCTTGGTCGGGGGGGGCGGCTACACCTTC. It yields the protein CASSLVGGGGYTF.

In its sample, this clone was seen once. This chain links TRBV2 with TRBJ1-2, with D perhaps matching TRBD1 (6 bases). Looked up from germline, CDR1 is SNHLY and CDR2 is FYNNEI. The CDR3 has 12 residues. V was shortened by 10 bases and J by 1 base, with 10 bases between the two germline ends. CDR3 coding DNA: TGTGCCAACCCAGGGGTTAACTATGGCTACACCTTC. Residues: CANPGVNYGYTF.

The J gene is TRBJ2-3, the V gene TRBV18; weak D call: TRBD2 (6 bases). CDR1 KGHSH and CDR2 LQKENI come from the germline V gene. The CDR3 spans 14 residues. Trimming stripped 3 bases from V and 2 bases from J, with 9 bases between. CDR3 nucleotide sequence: TGTGCCAGCTCACCGGCGGGGTCCACAGATACGCAGTATTTT. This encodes CASSPAGSTDTQYF.

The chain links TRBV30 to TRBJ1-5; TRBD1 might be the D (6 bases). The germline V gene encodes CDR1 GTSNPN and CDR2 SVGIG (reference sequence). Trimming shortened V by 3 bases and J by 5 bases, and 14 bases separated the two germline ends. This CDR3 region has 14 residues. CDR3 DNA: TGTGCCTGGAGCATGGGGGACATCCATCAGCCCCAGCATTTT. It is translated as CAWSMGDIHQPQHF.

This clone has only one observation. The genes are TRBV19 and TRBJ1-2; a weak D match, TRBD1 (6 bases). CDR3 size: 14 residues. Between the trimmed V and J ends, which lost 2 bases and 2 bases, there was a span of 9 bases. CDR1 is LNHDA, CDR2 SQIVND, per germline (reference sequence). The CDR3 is CASSISGQNYGYTF. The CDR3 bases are TGTGCCAGTAGTATATCGGGACAAAACTATGGCTACACCTTC.

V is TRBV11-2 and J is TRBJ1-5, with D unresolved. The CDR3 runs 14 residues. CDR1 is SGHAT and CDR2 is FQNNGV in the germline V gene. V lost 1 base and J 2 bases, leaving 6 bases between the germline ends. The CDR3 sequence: CASSLGSGNQPQHF. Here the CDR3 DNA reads TGTGCCAGCAGCTTAGGTTCTGGCAATCAGCCCCAGCATTTT.

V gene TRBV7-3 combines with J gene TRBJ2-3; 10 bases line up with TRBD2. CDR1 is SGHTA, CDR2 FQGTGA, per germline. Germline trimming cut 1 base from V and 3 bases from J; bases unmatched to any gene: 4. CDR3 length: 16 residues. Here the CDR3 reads CASSLNPAGGTDTQYF. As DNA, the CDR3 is TGTGCCAGCAGCTTAAATCCAGCGGGGGGGACAGATACGCAGTATTTT. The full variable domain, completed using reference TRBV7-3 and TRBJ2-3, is GAGVSQTPSNKVTEKGKYVELRCDPISGHTALYWYRQSLGQGPEFLIYFQGTGAADDSGLPNDRFFAVRPEGSVSTLKIQRTERGDSAVYLCASSLNPAGGTDTQYFGPGTRLTVL.

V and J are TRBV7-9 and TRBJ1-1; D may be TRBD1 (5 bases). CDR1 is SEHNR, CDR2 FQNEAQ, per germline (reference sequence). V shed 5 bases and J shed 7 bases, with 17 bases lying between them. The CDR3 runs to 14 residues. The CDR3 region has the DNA TGTGCCAGCAGCACAAGCGGGGGATCGGGTGAAGCTTTCTTT. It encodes CASSTSGGSGEAFF.

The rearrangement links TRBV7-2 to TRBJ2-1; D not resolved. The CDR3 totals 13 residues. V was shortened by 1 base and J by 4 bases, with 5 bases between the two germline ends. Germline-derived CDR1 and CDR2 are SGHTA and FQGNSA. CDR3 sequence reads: CASSLGPYNEQFF. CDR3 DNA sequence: TGTGCCAGCAGCTTAGGGCCGTACAATGAGCAGTTCTTC.

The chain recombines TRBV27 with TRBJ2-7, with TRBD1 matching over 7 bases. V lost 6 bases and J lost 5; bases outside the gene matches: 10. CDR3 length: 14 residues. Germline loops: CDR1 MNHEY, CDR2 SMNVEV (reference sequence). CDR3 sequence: CASSHRTGSHEQYF. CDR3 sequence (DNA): TGTGCCAGCAGCCATCGGACAGGATCCCACGAGCAGTACTTC.

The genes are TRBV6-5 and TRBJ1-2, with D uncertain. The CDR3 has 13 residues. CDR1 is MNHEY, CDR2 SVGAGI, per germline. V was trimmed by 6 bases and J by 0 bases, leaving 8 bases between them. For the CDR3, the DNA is TGTGCCAGCAGGGAGAGTTCTAACTATGGCTACACCTTC. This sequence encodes CASRESSNYGYTF.

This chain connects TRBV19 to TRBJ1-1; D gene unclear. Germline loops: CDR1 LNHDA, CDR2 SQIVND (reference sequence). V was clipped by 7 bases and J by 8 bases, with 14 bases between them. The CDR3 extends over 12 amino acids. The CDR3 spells CASMGLAQEAFF. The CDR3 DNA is TGTGCCAGTATGGGTTTAGCGCAGGAAGCTTTCTTT.